This T cell receptor (beta chain) was retrieved from a study of breast tumors, draining lymph nodes, adjacent tissues. The trim removed 5 bases at V and 9 bases at J, leaving 8 bases unmatched. The CDR3 has 14 residues. Germline V gives CDR1 SGHAT, CDR2 FQNNGV. This clonotype was counted many times. Its matching antigen is unknown. TCRdb reprocessed the multiplex PCR reads with MiXCR, giving one entry per CDR3 protein. The sample records 270,000 or so distinct CDR3 sequences, roughly 31% being singletons. Study outcomes and limitations: Compared with basal-like, luminal-like tumors shared significantly more repertoire with nontumor tissue. Data fit most tumor T cells coming from lymph node, expanding in tumor.

Axillary draining lymph nodes of breast cancer patients supplied the node samples. The clonotype originates from a female donor with breast cancer. Some clones in this sample may be carry-over from other donors' samples. Sequencing used axillary lymph node tissue. The chain carries TRBV11-2 and TRBJ2-1, with 9 bases matching TRBD2. CDR3 region: CASSPQGLAGEQFF. CDR3 sequence (DNA): TGTGCCAGCAGCCCCCAGGGACTAGCTGGTGAGCAGTTCTTC.